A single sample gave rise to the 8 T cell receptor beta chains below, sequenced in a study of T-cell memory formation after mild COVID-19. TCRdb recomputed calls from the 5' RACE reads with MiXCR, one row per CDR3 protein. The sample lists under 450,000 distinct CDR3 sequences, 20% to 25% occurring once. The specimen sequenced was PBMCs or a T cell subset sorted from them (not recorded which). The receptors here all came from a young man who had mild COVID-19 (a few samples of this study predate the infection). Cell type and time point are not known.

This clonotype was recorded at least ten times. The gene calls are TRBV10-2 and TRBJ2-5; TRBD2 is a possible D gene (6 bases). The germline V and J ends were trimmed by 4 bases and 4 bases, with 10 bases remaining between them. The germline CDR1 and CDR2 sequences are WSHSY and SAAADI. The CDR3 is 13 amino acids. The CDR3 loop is CASSGDSRETQYF. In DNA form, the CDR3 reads TGCGCCAGCAGTGGGGACTCGCGAGAGACCCAGTACTTC.

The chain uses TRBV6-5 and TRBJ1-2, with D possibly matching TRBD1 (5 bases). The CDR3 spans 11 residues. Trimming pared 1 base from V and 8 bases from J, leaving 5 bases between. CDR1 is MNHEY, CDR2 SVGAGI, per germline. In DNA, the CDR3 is TGTGCCAGCAGTTACTGGGGCGGCTACACCTTC. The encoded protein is CASSYWGGYTF.

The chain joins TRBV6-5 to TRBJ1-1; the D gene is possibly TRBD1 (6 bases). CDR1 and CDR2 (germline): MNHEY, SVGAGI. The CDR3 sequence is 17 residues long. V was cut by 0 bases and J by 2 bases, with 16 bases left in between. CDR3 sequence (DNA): TGTGCCAGCAGTTACTCGATTTCGGCAGGGGCTAACACTGAAGCTTTCTTT. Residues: CASSYSISAGANTEAFF.

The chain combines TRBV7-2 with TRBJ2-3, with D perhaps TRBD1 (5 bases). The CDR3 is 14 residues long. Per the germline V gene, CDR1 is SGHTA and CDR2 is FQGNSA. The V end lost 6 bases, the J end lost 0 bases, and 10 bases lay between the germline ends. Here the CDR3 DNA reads TGTGCCAGCAGGACGACAGCTAGCACAGATACGCAGTATTTT. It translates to CASRTTASTDTQYF.

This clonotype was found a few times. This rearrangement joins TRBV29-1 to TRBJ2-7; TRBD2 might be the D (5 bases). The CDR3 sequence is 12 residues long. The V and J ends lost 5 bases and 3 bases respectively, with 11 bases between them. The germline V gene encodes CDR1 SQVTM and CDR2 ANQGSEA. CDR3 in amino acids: CSVPDGDYEQYF. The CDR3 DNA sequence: TGCAGCGTTCCCGACGGGGACTACGAGCAGTACTTC.

CDR3 residues: CASSLTVGGATGELFF. Written as DNA, the CDR3 is TGTGCCAGCAGCTTAACGGTCGGGGGGGCCACCGGGGAGCTGTTTTTT. J is TRBJ2-2 and V is TRBV7-3; 8 nucleotides match TRBD2. Germline V gene data show CDR1 as SGHTA and CDR2 as FQGTGA. After removal of 0 bases from V and 4 bases from J, the junction contained 4 bases not matched to a gene. The CDR3 covers 16 residues. The full variable domain, in which reference TRBV7-3 and TRBJ2-2 provide the parts outside the CDR3, is GAGVSQTPSNKVTEKGKYVELRCDPISGHTALYWYRQSLGQGPEFLIYFQGTGAADDSGLPNDRFFAVRPEGSVSTLKIQRTERGDSAVYLCASSLTVGGATGELFFGEGSRLTVL.

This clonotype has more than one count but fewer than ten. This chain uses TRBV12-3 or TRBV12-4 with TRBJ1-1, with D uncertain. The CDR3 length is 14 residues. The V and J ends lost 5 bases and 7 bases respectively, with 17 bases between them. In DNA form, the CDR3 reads TGTGCCAGCAGTCCCCCCGGGGTTTCTATTGAAGCTTTCTTT. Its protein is CASSPPGVSIEAFF.

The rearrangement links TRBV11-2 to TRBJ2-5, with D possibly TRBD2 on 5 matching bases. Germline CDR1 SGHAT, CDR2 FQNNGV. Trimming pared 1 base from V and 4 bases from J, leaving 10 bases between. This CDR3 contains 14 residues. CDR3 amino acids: CASSLARLAETQYF. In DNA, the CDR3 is TGTGCCAGCAGCTTAGCCCGTCTAGCAGAGACCCAGTACTTC. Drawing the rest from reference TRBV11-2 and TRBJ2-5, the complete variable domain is EAGVAQSPRYKIIEKRQSVAFWCNPISGHATLYWYQQILGQGPKLLIQFQNNGVVDDSQLPKDRFSAERLKGVDSTLKIQPAKLEDSAVYLCASSLARLAETQYFGPGTRLLVL.